This section outlines one TCR beta chain sequence together with its context. Its antigen is unknown. No clone much larger than this one lies a single base away; base qualities are absent. The record originates from a study of OX40 agonist ivuxolimab in advanced cancers. The study in broad terms: The costimulatory receptor OX40 (CD134) was targeted by ivuxolimab, a fully human IgG2 agonistic monoclonal antibody. Peripheral TCRbeta sequencing was intended to test whether TCR sequence diversity was altered and clonal T-cell expansion was caused by ivuxolimab. Patients were allowed to have had prior anti-PD-1, anti-PD-L1 or anti-CTLA-4 therapy, and about 40% of the dose-escalation patients had been treated with checkpoint inhibitors. Partial responses were achieved by three dose-escalation patients, of whom one had hepatocellular carcinoma and two had cutaneous melanoma. Of the approximately 50 dose-escalation patients, hepatocellular carcinoma was present in approximately 20, melanoma in approximately 15, renal cell carcinoma in 9 and head and neck cancer in 9. In the dose-escalation cohort, more than 75% of patients were male, and the mean age was roughly 60 years, with a range of roughly 20 to 85. Intravenous ivuxolimab was administered to patients every 2 weeks at six dose levels: 0.01, 0.1, 0.3, 1.5, 3 and 10 mg/kg. The monotherapy dose-escalation portion (N ≈ 50 patients) of the phase I ivuxolimab trial is reported in the paper.

Genomic DNA was extracted from sorted cells for sequencing of the TCRbeta CDR3 region. TCRbeta CDR3 regions were sequenced using the immunoSEQ Assay. What TCRdb holds here is the immuneACCESS table cut down to in-frame rearrangements. Part of the clones is not present; checked against another copy, under half of the missing clones reflect an unresolved V gene, and the others are unexplained. The sample records approximately 50,000 clones, 88% of which are singletons. In total, the top ten clones hold 11% to 15% of the sample. Its CDR3 holds 13 amino acids, cysteine through phenylalanine. Only the CDR3 DNA is retained, 39 bases long and in frame from the first base. Cut back by 7 bases and 1 base, the V and J ends lie 10 bases apart. Reading the germline V gene gives CDR1 SNHLY and CDR2 FYNNEI. Beyond this particular receptor, the publication reports: Low levels of normalized T-cell clonal expansion were also seen in some patients who did not respond. Clonal expansion of both CD4+ and CD8+ blood T cells was observed from baseline to week 6 at doses 0.1 to 3.0 mg/kg. Antigen specificity was not determined for the clonally expanded peripheral T cells. After ivuxolimab, CD8+ T cells had more expanded clones than CD4+ T cells on average. Partial responders in the 0.1-3.0 mg/kg groups had among the lowest normalized peripheral clonal expansion, especially among CD8+ T cells.

The trial excluded patients who had a history of autoimmune disease or who were on systemic immunosuppression. Peripheral blood for TCR sequencing was drawn from every dose cohort at baseline, at cycle 4 day 1 and at cycle 7 day 1. The samples were drawn from a first-in-human, open-label, multicenter phase I dose-escalation trial of ivuxolimab. The trial enrolled adults with locally advanced or metastatic head and neck squamous cell, hepatocellular, melanoma or renal cell carcinoma. Before TCR sequencing, CD4+ and CD8+ T cells were separately sorted from peripheral blood. This sample comprised CD4+ or CD8+ T cells sorted from blood, obtained in a trial of the OX40 agonist ivuxolimab. The rearrangement combines TRBV2 with TRBJ1-1, with TRBD1 as a weak D call on 6 bases. This TCR came from an adult with an advanced solid tumor such as melanoma, head and neck, liver or kidney cancer. The CDR3 region: CASKEDRNTEAFF. At the DNA level, the sequence is TGTGCCAGCAAGGAGGACAGGAACACTGAAGCTTTCTTT. Supplemented by the reference TRBV2 and TRBJ1-1 proteins around the CDR3, the complete variable domain is EPEVTQTPSHQVTQMGQEVILRCVPISNHLYFYWYRQILGQKVEFLVSFYNNEISEKSEIFDDQFSVERPDGSNFTLKIRSTKLEDSAMYFCASKEDRNTEAFFGQGTRLTVV.